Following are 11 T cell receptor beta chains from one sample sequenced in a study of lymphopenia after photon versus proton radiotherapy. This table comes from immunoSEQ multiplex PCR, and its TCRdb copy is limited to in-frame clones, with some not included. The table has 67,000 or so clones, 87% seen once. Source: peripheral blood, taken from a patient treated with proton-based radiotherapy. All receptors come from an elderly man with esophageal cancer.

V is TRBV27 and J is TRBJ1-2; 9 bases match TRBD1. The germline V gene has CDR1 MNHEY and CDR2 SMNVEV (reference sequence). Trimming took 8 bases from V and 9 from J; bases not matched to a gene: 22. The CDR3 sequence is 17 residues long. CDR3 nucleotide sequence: TGTGCCAGCCGAGACAGGGGGAGAGGGTTTGTTGTTGATCGCTACACCTTC. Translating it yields CASRDRGRGFVVDRYTF.

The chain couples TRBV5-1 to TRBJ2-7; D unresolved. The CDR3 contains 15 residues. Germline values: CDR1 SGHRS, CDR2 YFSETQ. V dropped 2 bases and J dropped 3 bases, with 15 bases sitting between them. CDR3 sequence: CASSLVLGGVYEQYF. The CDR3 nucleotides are TGCGCCAGCAGCTTAGTTTTGGGCGGAGTCTACGAGCAGTACTTC.

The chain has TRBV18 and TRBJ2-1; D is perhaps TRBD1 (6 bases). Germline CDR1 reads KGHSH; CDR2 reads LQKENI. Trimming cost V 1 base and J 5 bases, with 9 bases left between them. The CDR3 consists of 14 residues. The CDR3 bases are TGTGCCAGCTCACCACTTTACAGGGACAATGAGCAGTTCTTC. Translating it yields CASSPLYRDNEQFF.

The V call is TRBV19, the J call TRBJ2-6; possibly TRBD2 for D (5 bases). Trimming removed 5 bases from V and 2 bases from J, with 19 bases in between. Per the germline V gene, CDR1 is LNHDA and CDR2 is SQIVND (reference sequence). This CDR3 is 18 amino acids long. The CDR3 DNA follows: TGTGCCAGTAGTCCCTACAGTGGCGGAGGAACTGGGGCCAACGTCCTGACTTTC. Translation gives CASSPYSGGGTGANVLTF.

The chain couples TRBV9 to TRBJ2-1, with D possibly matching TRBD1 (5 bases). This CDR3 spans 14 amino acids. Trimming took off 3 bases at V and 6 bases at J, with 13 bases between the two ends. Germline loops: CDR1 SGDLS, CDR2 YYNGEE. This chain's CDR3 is CASSAYRKGNEQFF. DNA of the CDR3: TGTGCCAGCAGCGCTTACAGGAAAGGCAATGAGCAGTTCTTC.

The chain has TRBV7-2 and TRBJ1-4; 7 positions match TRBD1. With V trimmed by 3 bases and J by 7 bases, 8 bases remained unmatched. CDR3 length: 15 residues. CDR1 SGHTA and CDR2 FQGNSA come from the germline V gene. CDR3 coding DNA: TGTGCCAGCAGCTTGGGGCAGGGGGTGGTTGAAAAACTGTTTTTT. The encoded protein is CASSLGQGVVEKLFF. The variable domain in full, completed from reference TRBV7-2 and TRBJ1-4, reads GAGVSQSPSNKVTEKGKDVELRCDPISGHTALYWYRQSLGQGLEFLIYFQGNSAPDKSGLPSDRFSAERTGGSVSTLTIQRTQQEDSAVYLCASSLGQGVVEKLFFGSGTQLSVL.

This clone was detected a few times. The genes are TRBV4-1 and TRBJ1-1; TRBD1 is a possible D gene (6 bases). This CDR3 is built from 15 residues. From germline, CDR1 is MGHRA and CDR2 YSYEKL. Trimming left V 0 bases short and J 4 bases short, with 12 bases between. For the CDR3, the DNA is TGCGCCAGCAGCCAAGATCGGGGACAAGGCACTGAAGCTTTCTTT. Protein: CASSQDRGQGTEAFF.

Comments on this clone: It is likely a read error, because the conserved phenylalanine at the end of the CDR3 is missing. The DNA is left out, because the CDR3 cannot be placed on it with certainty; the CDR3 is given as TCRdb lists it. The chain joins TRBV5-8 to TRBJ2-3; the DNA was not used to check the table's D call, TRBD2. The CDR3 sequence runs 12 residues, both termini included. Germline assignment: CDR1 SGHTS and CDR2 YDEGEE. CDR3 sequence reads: CASRIAGLAGVC.

The CDR3 DNA reads as TGTGCCAGCACTCGGGACAGGGGTTTCTACGAGCAGTACTTC. This sequence encodes CASTRDRGFYEQYF. This chain uses TRBV6-1 with TRBJ2-7; 10 bases agree with TRBD1. J was trimmed by 3 bases and V by 7 bases; bases with no gene match: 6. Germline V CDR1 and CDR2: MNHNS, SASEGT. The CDR3 totals 14 residues.

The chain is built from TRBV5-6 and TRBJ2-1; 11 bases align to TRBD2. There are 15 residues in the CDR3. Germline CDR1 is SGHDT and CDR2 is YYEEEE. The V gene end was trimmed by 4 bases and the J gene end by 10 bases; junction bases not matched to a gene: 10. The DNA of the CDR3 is TGTGCCAGCAGCACTATAGCGGGAGGGTACAGGGAGCAGTTCTTC. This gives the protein CASSTIAGGYREQFF.

CDR3 in amino acids: CASSLEGLGGRNEQFF. The DNA for the CDR3 is TGTGCCAGCAGCTTGGAAGGCTTGGGAGGTAGAAATGAGCAGTTCTTC. The V gene is TRBV5-5, the J gene TRBJ2-1; the D gene is possibly TRBD2 (6 bases). The germline gives CDR1 SGHKS, CDR2 YYEKEE (reference sequence). This CDR3 is built from 16 residues. Trimming took 0 bases from V and 7 from J, leaving 17 bases between them.